The table lists the clone carrying this TCR beta chain with a few counts. Its antigen is as yet unknown. The data originate from a study of identical twins. Findings of the study overall: Analyses of zero insertions could be partly confounded by invariant MAIT and iNKT cells.

A universal primer site was created by template switching, with the cDNA bearing unique molecular identifiers. One entry per CDR3 protein, called by TCRdb with MiXCR from the 5' RACE reads. This table holds hundreds of thousands of distinct CDR3 sequences, more than 12% found once. The germline gives CDR1 DFQATT, CDR2 SNEGSKA (reference sequence). The CDR3 length is 16 residues. V shed 1 base and J shed 2 bases, with 14 bases lying between them. The sequencing sample was made of memory (CD45RO+) T cells sorted from blood. The TCR was taken from a woman under 30 in good health. V is TRBV20-1 and J is TRBJ2-2; D possibly corresponds to TRBD1 (5 bases). The chain's CDR3 is CSARGRAQLNTGELFF. Here the CDR3 DNA reads TGCAGTGCTAGAGGCAGGGCCCAATTAAACACCGGGGAGCTGTTTTTT.